These 7 T cell receptor beta chains were sequenced from one sample in a study of T cell clonality in common variable immunodeficiency. Repertoires were generated with immunoSEQ multiplex PCR, while TCRdb's copy carries only in-frame clones and drops some. The data list fewer than 55,000 clones, none observed once; about 2% falls to the top ten. Sequenced input: peripheral blood mononuclear cells. All receptors derive from a person between 18 and 69 years old in good health.

This clone was detected many times. The DNA ends 3 residues before the CDR3 does, and the rest of the CDR3 is filled in from the germline J gene. The same CDR3 is also encoded by other DNA sequences in this sample. The chain links TRBV7-9 to TRBJ1-6; a possible D gene is TRBD1 (5 bases). The CDR3 contains 15 residues. Trimming shortened V by 1 base and J by 6 bases, and 10 bases separated the two germline ends. Germline CDR1 reads SEHNR; CDR2 reads FQNEAQ (reference sequence). CDR3 sequence: CASSLGWGPNSPLHF. The DNA read from the CDR3 is TGTGCCAGCAGCTTAGGATGGGGCCCTAATTCACCC.

This clone has at least ten counts. The read stops 3 residues short of the end of the CDR3; the missing end is completed from the germline J gene. The chain links TRBV5-1 to TRBJ2-1; TRBD1 aligns across 8 bases. Looked up from germline, CDR1 is SGHRS and CDR2 is YFSETQ. The CDR3 covers 15 residues. With V trimmed by 0 bases and J by 2 bases, 1 base remained unmatched. The CDR3 reads CASSLVQGAYNEQFF. The sequenced CDR3 bases are TGCGCCAGCAGCTTGGTACAGGGGGCCTACAATGAG.

This clone was recorded many times. Partial CDR3 DNA: TGCGCCAGCAGCTTGGGGGGACAGGTTGATGAAAAA. Translated, it gives CASSLGGQVDEK. The entire CDR3 protein is CASSLGGQVDEKLFF. The chain links TRBV5-1 to TRBJ1-4, with TRBD1 identical over 8 bases. The read terminates 3 residues before the CDR3 end, so the remaining end is supplied by the germline J gene. The CDR3 runs 15 residues. V was pared by 0 bases and J by 6 bases, with 4 bases of the junction left unmatched. Germline CDR1 reads SGHRS; CDR2 reads YFSETQ.

This clone was detected many times. The read comes to an end 3 residues before the CDR3 does, leaving the germline J gene to fill in the end. The chain has TRBV30 and TRBJ1-4; 9 bases fit TRBD1. Trimming removed 3 bases from V and 8 bases from J; junction bases left unmatched: 7. CDR1 is GTSNPN, CDR2 SVGIG, per germline (reference sequence). This CDR3 region has 14 residues. This CDR3 is CAWRVRDRVEKLFF. The part of the CDR3 DNA that was read is TGTGCCTGGAGAGTCCGGGACAGGGTAGAAAAA.

This clone was recorded many times. With the read ending 3 residues before the CDR3 end, the germline J gene is used to fill in that end. J is TRBJ2-6 and V is TRBV28; no clear D gene. Germline V gives CDR1 MDHEN, CDR2 SYDVKM. This CDR3 is built from 13 residues. V was cut by 9 bases and J by 0 bases, with 6 bases left in between. The part of the CDR3 DNA that was read is TGTGCCAGTTTCAGCTCTGGGGCCAACGTC. Amino acids: CASFSSGANV. The whole CDR3 protein is CASFSSGANVLTF.

This clone was detected a few times. The read stops 3 residues short of the end of the CDR3; the missing end is completed from the germline J gene. The rearrangement uses TRBV7-3 and TRBJ2-1; TRBD2 might be the D (6 bases). Germline-derived CDR1 and CDR2 are SGHTA and FQGTGA. Deletions cut 4 bases from V and 8 bases from J, with 12 bases between. The CDR3 extends over 13 amino acids. The CDR3 reads CASSSGGAYEQFF. The covered CDR3 bases are TGTGCCAGCAGCTCTGGAGGGGCGTATGAG.

Ten or more counts support this clone. This chain's CDR3 is CASSFEALNTEAFF. CDR3 bases read: TGCGCCAGCAGCTTTGAGGCTTTAAACACTGAA. This rearrangement joins TRBV5-1 to TRBJ1-1; D gene unclear. The CDR3 end lies 3 residues beyond the end of the read and is filled in from the germline J gene. CDR3 size: 14 residues. V lost 2 bases and J lost 2, with 10 bases in between. Germline-derived CDR1 and CDR2 are SGHRS and YFSETQ.